Shown below are 15 T cell receptor beta chains from a single sample sequenced in a study of T cells in Graves' hyperthyroidism and ophthalmopathy. RNA transcripts provided the source from which TCR beta CDR3 regions were amplified. HTBI primers were the set used in a first-round RT-PCR of the TCR CDR3. TCRdb recomputed calls from the multiplex PCR reads with MiXCR, one row per CDR3 protein. This table holds approximately 530,000 distinct CDR3 sequences, 15% to 20% found once. The sample consisted of blood. Source of these receptors: a woman aged 18 to 35 with Graves' hyperthyroidism.

This chain links TRBV28 with TRBJ2-7; 8 bases match TRBD1. This CDR3 spans 15 amino acids. CDR1 and CDR2 from the germline V gene are MDHEN and SYDVKM. Trimming took 4 bases from V and 5 from J; bases not matched to a gene: 10. This CDR3 reads CASSSTGQGSHEQYF. The CDR3 region has the DNA TGTGCCAGCAGTTCAACTGGACAGGGATCCCACGAGCAGTACTTC.

The chain recombines TRBV2 with TRBJ2-5; possibly TRBD2 for D (5 bases). Trimming pared 6 bases from V and 5 bases from J, leaving 16 bases between. The CDR3 totals 14 residues. Germline CDR1 reads SNHLY; CDR2 reads FYNNEI. The CDR3 nucleotides read TGTGCCAGCAGCCTCATCGAGGGTGGGGAGACCCAGTACTTC. Translation gives CASSLIEGGETQYF.

This clonotype was picked up many times. The chain joins TRBV20-1 to TRBJ2-7; 8 bases match TRBD2. Trimming at V came to 0 bases and at J to 2 bases, leaving 6 bases not matched to a gene. The CDR3 has 15 residues. The germline gives CDR1 DFQATT, CDR2 SNEGSKA (reference sequence). This CDR3 reads CSARDWRGEAYEQYF. The CDR3 nucleotides are TGCAGTGCTAGAGATTGGCGGGGGGAAGCCTACGAGCAGTACTTC.

This chain links TRBV6-6 with TRBJ2-5; D remains ambiguous. Germline CDR1 is MNHNY and CDR2 is SVGAGI (reference sequence). The CDR3 consists of 15 residues. The V end lost 0 bases, the J end lost 1 base, and 9 bases lay between the germline ends. The CDR3 DNA reads TGTGCCAGCAGTTACTCCCTAACATTCCAAGAGACCCAGTACTTC. Translation: CASSYSLTFQETQYF.

Only a few counts were recorded for this clonotype. The gene calls are TRBV4-2 and TRBJ1-2, with D possibly being TRBD1 (5 bases). Trimming took off 2 bases at V and 8 bases at J, with 15 bases between the two ends. There are 14 residues in the CDR3. CDR1 and CDR2 from the germline V gene are LGHNA and YNFKEQ. CDR3 DNA sequence: TGTGCCAGCAGCCAAAAAATCATAGGGGAGGGCTACACCTTC. Translated, it gives CASSQKIIGEGYTF.

This clonotype was seen repeatedly, ten times or more. The chain has TRBV7-6 and TRBJ1-1; D is ambiguous. CDR1 SGHVS and CDR2 FNYEAQ come from the germline V gene. The germline V and J ends were trimmed by 1 base and 0 bases, with 6 bases remaining between them. The CDR3 spans 14 residues. In DNA form, the CDR3 reads TGTGCCAGCAGCTTAGGGCCCATGAACACTGAAGCTTTCTTT. Translated: CASSLGPMNTEAFF. The entire variable domain, with the rest obtained from reference TRBV7-6 and TRBJ1-1, is as follows: GAGVSQSPRYKVTKRGQDVALRCDPISGHVSLYWYRQALGQGPEFLTYFNYEAQQDKSGLPNDRFSAERPEGSISTLTIQRTEQRDSAMYRCASSLGPMNTEAFFGQGTRLTVV.

This chain links TRBV11-2 with TRBJ2-2; D unresolved. There are 14 residues in the CDR3. Germline V gene data show CDR1 as SGHAT and CDR2 as FQNNGV. Trimming took off 5 bases at V and 2 bases at J, with 9 bases between the two ends. The CDR3 reads CASSHLENTGELFF. CDR3 in DNA: TGTGCCAGCAGCCATCTAGAAAACACCGGGGAGCTGTTTTTT.

This clonotype occurred once. Being one base from a much bigger clone, this may be a read error. The genes are TRBV27 and TRBJ2-7; D is unresolved. Germline V gene sequence: CDR1 MNHEY, CDR2 SMNVEV (reference sequence). The CDR3 loop spans 13 amino acids. V lost 10 bases and J lost 0, with 13 bases in between. The CDR3 sequence: CANSVDASYEQYF. In nucleotides, the CDR3 is TGTGCCAACAGCGTCGATGCCTCCTACGAGCAGTACTTC.

This clonotype was seen ten or more times. The chain links TRBV7-2 to TRBJ1-1; D is unresolved. V dropped 1 base and J dropped 4 bases, with 7 bases sitting between them. Looked up from germline, CDR1 is SGHTA and CDR2 is FQGNSA. CDR3 length equals 13 residues. The CDR3 sequence: CASSLEAVTEAFF. As DNA, the CDR3 is TGTGCCAGCAGCTTAGAGGCGGTCACTGAAGCTTTCTTT.

The V and J genes are TRBV6-8 and TRBJ2-1; 13 positions agree with TRBD2. The CDR3 extends over 12 amino acids. Germline V lookup: CDR1 MNHGY, CDR2 SAAAGT. CDR3 region: CATSGRFNEQFF. The CDR3 DNA reads as TGTGCGACTAGCGGGAGGTTCAATGAGCAGTTCTTC.

This clonotype was counted a few times. The chain employs TRBV9 and TRBJ2-7; 7 bases agree with TRBD2. The V gene end was trimmed by 0 bases and the J gene end by 2 bases; junction bases not matched to a gene: 5. The CDR3 spans 15 residues. Germline V gene lookup returns CDR1 SGDLS and CDR2 YYNGEE. The CDR3 region is CASSVGEGGTYEQYF. CDR3 coding DNA: TGTGCCAGCAGCGTAGGGGAGGGAGGAACCTACGAGCAGTACTTC.

This clonotype was found a few times. This sequence joins TRBV20-1 and TRBJ1-6, with 7 nucleotides matching TRBD1. CDR1 is DFQATT, CDR2 SNEGSKA, per germline (reference sequence). CDR3 length: 14 residues. Unmatched junction bases numbered 8, after V lost 2 bases and J lost 10 bases. The CDR3 coding sequence is TGCAGTGCTAGAATCGACAGGGCTAACTCACCCCTCCACTTT. It is translated as CSARIDRANSPLHF.

The genes are TRBV20-1 and TRBJ1-5; the match to TRBD1 covers 7 bases. The CDR3 totals 14 residues. With V trimmed by 2 bases and J by 3 bases, 4 bases remained unmatched. Per the germline V gene, CDR1 is DFQATT and CDR2 is SNEGSKA (reference sequence). CDR3 DNA: TGCAGTGCTAGATTACAGGGGCTCAATCAGCCCCAGCATTTT. It yields the protein CSARLQGLNQPQHF.

This clonotype was observed a few times. This chain links TRBV11-2 with TRBJ1-4, with TRBD1 identical over 9 bases. CDR1 is SGHAT, CDR2 FQNNGV, per germline. The V segment lost 9 bases and the J segment 7 bases; nucleotides outside the gene matches: 15. This CDR3 has 16 amino acids. CDR3: CASSSPRDRDREKLFF. The CDR3 bases are TGTGCCAGTTCTTCCCCCCGGGACAGGGATCGTGAAAAACTGTTTTTT.

This clonotype was counted between two and nine times. The V gene is TRBV12-3 or TRBV12-4, the J gene TRBJ1-4; possible D gene TRBD1, 6 bases. The CDR3 sequence is 14 residues long. The V and J ends lost 2 bases and 6 bases respectively, with 10 bases between them. CDR3 sequence (DNA): TGTGCCAGCAGTTTAAAGGGGGGAGATGAAAAACTGTTTTTT. It is translated as CASSLKGGDEKLFF.